This TCR beta chain was sequenced during a study of T cell changes during pregnancy in multiple sclerosis. The V and J ends lost 3 bases and 8 bases respectively, with 8 bases between them. The CDR3 is 12 residues long. CDR1 is LNHDA, CDR2 SQIVND, per germline (reference sequence). Repertoires were generated with immunoSEQ multiplex PCR, while TCRdb's copy carries only in-frame clones and drops some. The sample consists of roughly 28,000 clones, approximately 92% of them appearing once. The chain couples TRBV19 to TRBJ2-1; D possibly corresponds to TRBD2 (6 bases). The sample consisted of CD8+ T cells from peripheral blood mononuclear cells, taken before pregnancy. This sequence originates from a female donor with multiple sclerosis, enrolled in a pregnancy study. The CDR3 region has the DNA TGTGCCAGTAGTATTTGGGGGGATGAGCAGTTCTTC. This translates into CASSIWGDEQFF.